The T cell receptor (beta chain) under discussion was sequenced for a study of T cells in Graves' hyperthyroidism and ophthalmopathy. RNA transcripts were the template for amplifying TCR beta CDR3 regions. The HTBI set primed first-round TCR CDR3 RT-PCR. TCRdb reprocessed the multiplex PCR reads with MiXCR, giving one entry per CDR3 protein. Seen here are 700,000 or so distinct CDR3 sequences, roughly 15% observed once, and the top ten hold around 7.7%. The CDR3 consists of 11 residues. V was pared by 5 bases and J by 8 bases, with 9 bases between. The germline V gene encodes CDR1 SQVTM and CDR2 ANQGSEA.

Input material: blood. The clonotype originates from a man aged 18 to 35 with Graves' hyperthyroidism. The chain carries TRBV29-1 and TRBJ1-4; tentative D call: TRBD1 (5 bases). CDR3 DNA: TGCAGCGTTCTGGGGGGGGAAAAACTGTTTTTT. It encodes CSVLGGEKLFF.